The T cell receptor (beta chain) described here comes from a study of brain T cells in children with intractable seizures. Only cases whose brain tissue showed the highest T cell transcript signatures were sequenced. Before surgery, patients took at least one anti-epileptic drug. Whole-study findings and limits: Pre- and post-surgery blood differed in depth, so pre-surgery absences may be undersampling. Patients' HCMV serostatus was unknown; virus specificity rests on CDR3 similarity alone.

With respect to this clone: Its antigen is unknown.

The data were produced by immunoSEQ multiplex PCR, yet TCRdb's version contains in-frame clones alone and is incomplete. The sample yields tens of thousands of clones, roughly 92% seen once. With V trimmed by 5 bases and J by 4 bases, 2 bases remained unmatched. The CDR3 runs 16 residues. In germline, CDR1 is SEHNR, CDR2 FQNEAQ (reference sequence). This clonotype was sampled from a boy younger than 18 with focal cortical dysplasia and intractable seizures. Specimen: peripheral blood, collected at surgery. The genes are TRBV7-9 and TRBJ2-1; 16 bases are shared with TRBD2. As DNA, the CDR3 is TGTGCCAGCAGCAAGGGACTAGCGGGGGGGTACAATGAGCAGTTCTTC. This sequence encodes CASSKGLAGGYNEQFF.